The T cell receptor beta chain described here comes from a study of technical replicates of blood from a few donors. Germline CDR1 and CDR2: LNHDA and SQIVND (reference sequence). V was trimmed by 2 bases and J by 5 bases, leaving 15 bases between them. CDR3 size: 15 residues. Method: immunoSEQ multiplex PCR; TCRdb's copy keeps in-frame clones and lacks some. The table includes about 70,000 clones, roughly nine tenths detected once. The sequence was obtained from a human donor in good health. Input material: T cells isolated from PBMCs. The J gene is TRBJ2-5, the V gene TRBV19, with D possibly TRBD1 on 5 matching bases. The DNA of the CDR3 is TGTGCCAGTAGTATAATGGCTCAGGGCCGTGAGACCCAGTACTTC. This encodes CASSIMAQGRETQYF.